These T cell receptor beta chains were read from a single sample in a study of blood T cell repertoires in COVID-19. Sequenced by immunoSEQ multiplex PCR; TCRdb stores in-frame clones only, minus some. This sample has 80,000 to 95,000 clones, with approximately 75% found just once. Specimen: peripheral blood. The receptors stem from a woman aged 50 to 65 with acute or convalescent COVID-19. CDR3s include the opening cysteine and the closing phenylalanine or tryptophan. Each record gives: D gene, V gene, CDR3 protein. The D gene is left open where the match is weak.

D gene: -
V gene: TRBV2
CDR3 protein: CASSEGTWGSNYGYTF

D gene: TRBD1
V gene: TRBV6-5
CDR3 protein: CASSSLGQGEAFF

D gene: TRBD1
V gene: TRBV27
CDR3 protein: CASRGQGNSPLHF

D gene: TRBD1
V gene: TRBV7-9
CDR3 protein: CASSPRTGGNSPLHF

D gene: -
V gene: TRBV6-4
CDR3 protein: CASSYQPTNTGELFF

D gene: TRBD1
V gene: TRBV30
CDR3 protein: CACRGRDRDSYTF

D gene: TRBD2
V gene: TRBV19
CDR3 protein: CASSTSAGTNEFF

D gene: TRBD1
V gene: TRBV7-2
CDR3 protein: CASSLTTGGSGNQPQHF

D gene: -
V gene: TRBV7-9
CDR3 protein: CASSLLAARETQYF

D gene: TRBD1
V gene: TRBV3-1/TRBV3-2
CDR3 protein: CASSQDTDRGHGYTF

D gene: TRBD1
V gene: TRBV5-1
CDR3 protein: CASSLGDRAVKTQYF

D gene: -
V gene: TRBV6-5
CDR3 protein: CASRRGVLFTDTQYF

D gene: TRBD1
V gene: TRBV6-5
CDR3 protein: CASSTGGPGANVLTF

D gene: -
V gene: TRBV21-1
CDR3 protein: CASAGGAQGNYGYTF

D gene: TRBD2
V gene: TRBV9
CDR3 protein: CASSETSGGHQETQYF

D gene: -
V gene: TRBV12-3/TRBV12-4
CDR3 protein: CASSLGTGYGYTF

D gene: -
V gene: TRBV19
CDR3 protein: CASSRTGIIRGLFF

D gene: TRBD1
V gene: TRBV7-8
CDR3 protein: CASSLGPGGSFQPQHF

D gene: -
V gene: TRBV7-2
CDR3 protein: CASSLDQGNYGYTF

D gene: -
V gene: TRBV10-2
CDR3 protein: CASSESRSSILHF

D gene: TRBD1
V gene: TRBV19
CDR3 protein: CASSTGTGRYEQYF

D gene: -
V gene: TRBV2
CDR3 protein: CASSVDINTEAFF

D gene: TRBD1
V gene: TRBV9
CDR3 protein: CASSQDRGGGRVKLFF

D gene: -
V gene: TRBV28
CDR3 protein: CASSNKRVSSYNEQFF

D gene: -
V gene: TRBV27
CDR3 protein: CASSSHGAGGGSQPQHF

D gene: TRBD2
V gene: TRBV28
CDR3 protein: CASSLWRGSNEQFF